This T cell receptor (beta chain) stems from a study of STAT5B mutations in CD4+ large granular lymphocyte leukemia. General observations from the study: Without HLA matching, higher CD4+ than CD8+ T-LGLL clonality could reflect small sample size. Main leukemic clonotypes were patient-specific, but about 25% appeared at low frequency elsewhere. Compared with healthy controls (2/35), patient top clones favored TRBV06 (8/27).

Comment on this clone: Its antigen is as yet unknown.

The assay was run at survey level. Profiling relied on immunoSEQ multiplex PCR, and the TCRdb table lists in-frame clones only, not all of them. The sample includes some 34,000 clones, less than 85% seen only once; the top ten take roughly 7%. CDR1 is LGHNA, CDR2 YSLEER, per germline. The CDR3 runs 18 residues. The V end lost 0 bases, the J end lost 0 bases, and 16 bases lay between the germline ends. The chain joins TRBV4-3 to TRBJ2-3; D gene uncertain. Sequenced sample: CD4+ T cells from blood buffy coats. This receptor was identified in a human donor in good health. CDR3 loop: CASSQEPPALTSTDTQYF. The CDR3 region has the DNA TGCGCCAGCAGCCAAGAACCCCCGGCCCTGACTAGCACAGATACGCAGTATTTT.